This T cell receptor beta chain derives from a study of blood T cell repertoires in COVID-19. About the study: Samples taken during acute and convalescent COVID-19 were collected in the United States, Italy and Spain. T cells, B-cell-depleted T cells, or PBMCs supplied cDNA or gDNA.

The CDR3 has 13 residues. Germline CDR1 and CDR2: SQVTM and ANQGSEA. The trim removed 7 bases at V and 3 bases at J, leaving 6 bases unmatched. As originally analysed: How many nucleated cells were present was estimated from reference gene primer amplification. Method: immunoSEQ multiplex PCR; TCRdb's copy keeps in-frame clones and lacks some. The V and J calls and clone size come from that table; D and trimming were worked out from the DNA. The sample lists more than 400,000 clones, 80% to 90% occurring once. The V and J genes are TRBV29-1 and TRBJ1-1, with 9 bases identical to TRBD1. The source material was peripheral blood. This clonotype was obtained from a human donor in a cohort sampled during active COVID-19. This chain's CDR3 is CSAVQGADTEAFF. The CDR3 DNA follows: TGCAGCGCCGTACAGGGGGCGGACACTGAAGCTTTCTTT.